The present entry profiles one T cell receptor beta chain with its context. This sample is drawn from a study of T cell responses to AZD1222 COVID-19 vaccine. There are 13 residues in the CDR3. V was clipped by 3 bases and J by 2 bases, with 8 bases between them. Sequencing was performed with immunoSEQ multiplex PCR; in TCRdb, only in-frame clones are kept and a portion is missing. Of some 140,000 clones listed, 90% are singletons. The sequence was obtained from an adult in good health. This chain uses TRBV12-3 or TRBV12-4 with TRBJ2-7, with D unclear. Sequenced material: peripheral blood, taken on day 0 of AZD1222 vaccination. The DNA for the CDR3 is TGTGCCAGCAGTTTGGGCGGAACCTACGAGCAGTACTTC. Its translation: CASSLGGTYEQYF.